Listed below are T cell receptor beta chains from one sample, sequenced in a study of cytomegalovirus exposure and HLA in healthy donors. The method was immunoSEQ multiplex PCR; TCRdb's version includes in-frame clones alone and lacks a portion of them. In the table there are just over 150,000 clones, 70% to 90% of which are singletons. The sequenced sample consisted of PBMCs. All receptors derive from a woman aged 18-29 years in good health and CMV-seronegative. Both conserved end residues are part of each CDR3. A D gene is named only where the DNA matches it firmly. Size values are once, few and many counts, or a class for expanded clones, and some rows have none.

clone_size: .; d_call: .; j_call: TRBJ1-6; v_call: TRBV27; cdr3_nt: TGTGCCAGCAGTTTCAGGGACTCCTATAATTCACCCCTCCACTTT; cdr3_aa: CASSFRDSYNSPLHF
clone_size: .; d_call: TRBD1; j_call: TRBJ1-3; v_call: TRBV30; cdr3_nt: TGTGCCTGGTCCCTATTTCAGGGGGCGGGAAACACCATATATTTT; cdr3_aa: CAWSLFQGAGNTIYF
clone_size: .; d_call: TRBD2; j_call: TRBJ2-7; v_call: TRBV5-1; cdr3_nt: TGCGCCAGCAGTCTAGAAGCGGGAGGCTCCTACGAGCAGTACTTC; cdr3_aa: CASSLEAGGSYEQYF
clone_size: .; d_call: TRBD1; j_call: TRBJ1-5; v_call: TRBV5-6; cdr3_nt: TGTGCCAGCAGCTCAGGGGGGCGGCCCCAGCATTTT; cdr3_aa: CASSSGGRPQHF
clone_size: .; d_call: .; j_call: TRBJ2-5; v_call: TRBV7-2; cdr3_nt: TGTGCCAGCAGCTTAGTCTCGGGTAGCGAGACCCAGTACTTC; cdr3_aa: CASSLVSGSETQYF
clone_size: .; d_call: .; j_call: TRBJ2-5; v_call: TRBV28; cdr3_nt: TGTGCCAGCATCACGCGGGCCCAGTACTTC; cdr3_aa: CASITRAQYF
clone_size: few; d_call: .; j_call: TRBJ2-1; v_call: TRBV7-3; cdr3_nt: TGTGCCAGCAGCGCGGGTCGTTTCAATGAGCAGTTCTTC; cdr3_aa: CASSAGRFNEQFF
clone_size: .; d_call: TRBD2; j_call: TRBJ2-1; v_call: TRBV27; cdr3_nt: TGTGCCACCTCGTGGGGGGGGGAATACAATGAGCAGTTCTTC; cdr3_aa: CATSWGGEYNEQFF
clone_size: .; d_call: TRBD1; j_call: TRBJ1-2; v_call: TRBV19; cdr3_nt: TGTGCCAGTAGCGACAATATACAGGGGGACGGCACCTTC; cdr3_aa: CASSDNIQGDGTF
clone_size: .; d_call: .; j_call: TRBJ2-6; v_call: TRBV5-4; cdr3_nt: TGTGCCAGCGAAGCCTCTGGGGCCAACGTCCTGACTTTC; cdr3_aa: CASEASGANVLTF
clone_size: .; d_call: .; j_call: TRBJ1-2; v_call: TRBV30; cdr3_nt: TGTGCCTGGAGTGTAACAGGGAAGGACTATGGCTACACCTTC; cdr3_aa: CAWSVTGKDYGYTF
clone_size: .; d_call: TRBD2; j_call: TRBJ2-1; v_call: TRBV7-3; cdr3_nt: TGTGCCAGCAGCTTAGTAGCGGGAGGGCCAGATACGCTTTTCTTC; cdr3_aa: CASSLVAGGPDTLFF
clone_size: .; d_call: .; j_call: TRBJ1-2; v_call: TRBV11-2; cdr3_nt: TGTGCCAGCAGCTTAGGAGTCTACTATGGCTACACCTTC; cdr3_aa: CASSLGVYYGYTF
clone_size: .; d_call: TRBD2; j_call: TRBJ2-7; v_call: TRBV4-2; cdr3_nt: TGTGCCAGCAGCCCCTCACAAACTAGCGGGGCCTCCTACGAGCAGTACTTC; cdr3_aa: CASSPSQTSGASYEQYF
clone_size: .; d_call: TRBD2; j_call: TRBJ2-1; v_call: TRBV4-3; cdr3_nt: TGCGCCAGCAGCCAAGACCCTAGCGGTACGGGCAATGAGCAGTTCTTC; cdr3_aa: CASSQDPSGTGNEQFF
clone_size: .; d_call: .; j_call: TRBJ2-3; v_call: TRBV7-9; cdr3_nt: TGTGCCAGCAGCTTAGCTAGTGGGGCCACAGATACGCAGTATTTT; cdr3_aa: CASSLASGATDTQYF
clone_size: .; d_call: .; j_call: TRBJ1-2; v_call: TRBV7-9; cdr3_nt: TGTGCCAGCAGCCACCCGGGACTTCCTAACTATGGCTACACCTTC; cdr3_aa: CASSHPGLPNYGYTF
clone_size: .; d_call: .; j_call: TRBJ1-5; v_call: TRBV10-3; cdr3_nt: TGTGCCACCGGACAAGGGAGCAATCAGCCCCAGCATTTT; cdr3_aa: CATGQGSNQPQHF
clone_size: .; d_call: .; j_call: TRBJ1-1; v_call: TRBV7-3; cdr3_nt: TGTGCCAGCAGCTCCCAAATGAACACTGAAGCTTTCTTT; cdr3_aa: CASSSQMNTEAFF
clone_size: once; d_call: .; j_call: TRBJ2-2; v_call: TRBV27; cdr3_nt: TGTGCCAGCAGTTTCCGTGGGACACCCGGCGTTGGGGAGCTGTTTTTT; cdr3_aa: CASSFRGTPGVGELFF
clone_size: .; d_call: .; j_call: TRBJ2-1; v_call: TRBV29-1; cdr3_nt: TGCAGCGTTGAACCAAGCAGGGGTCACTACAATGAGCAGTTCTTC; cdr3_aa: CSVEPSRGHYNEQFF
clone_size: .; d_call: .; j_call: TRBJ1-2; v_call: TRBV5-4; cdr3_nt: TGTGCCAGCAGCAGAGCAGCGGGGAGCGACAGGCCTGGCTACACCTTC; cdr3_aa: CASSRAAGSDRPGYTF
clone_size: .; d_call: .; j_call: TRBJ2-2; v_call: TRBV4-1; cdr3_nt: TGCGCCAGCAGCCAAGATTGGAGGGCAGGGAGGTACACCGGGGAGCTGTTTTTT; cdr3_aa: CASSQDWRAGRYTGELFF
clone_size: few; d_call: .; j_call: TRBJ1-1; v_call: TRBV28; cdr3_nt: TGTGCCAGCAGTTTATACGGGGGAGTGAGCACTGAAGCTTTCTTT; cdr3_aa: CASSLYGGVSTEAFF
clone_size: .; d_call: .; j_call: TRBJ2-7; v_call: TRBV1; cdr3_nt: TGCACCAGCAGTCCCCGGGGGACCAAAAACTACGAGCAGTACTTC; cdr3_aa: CTSSPRGTKNYEQYF
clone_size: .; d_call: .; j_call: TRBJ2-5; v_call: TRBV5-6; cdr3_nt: TGTGCCAGCAGCTTGCTGGGTAGAGGGGAGACCCAGTACTTC; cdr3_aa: CASSLLGRGETQYF
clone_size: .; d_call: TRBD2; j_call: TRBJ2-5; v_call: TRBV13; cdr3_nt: TGTGCCAGCACGTTGTGGACGGGGGGTACGGAGACCCAGTACTTC; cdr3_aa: CASTLWTGGTETQYF
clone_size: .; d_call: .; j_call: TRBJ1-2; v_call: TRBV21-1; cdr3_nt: TGTGCCAGCAAGGAAGAGGGGGCGTATGGCTACACCTTC; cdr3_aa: CASKEEGAYGYTF
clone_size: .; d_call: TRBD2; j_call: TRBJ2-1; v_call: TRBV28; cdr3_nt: TGTGCCAGCAGTTTCTTTGGCGGGAGGATCGATGAGCAGTTCTTC; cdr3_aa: CASSFFGGRIDEQFF
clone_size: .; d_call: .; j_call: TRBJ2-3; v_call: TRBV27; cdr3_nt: TGTGCCAGTCGTAGAGACGGGTTTCGGGATACGCAGTATTTT; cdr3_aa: CASRRDGFRDTQYF
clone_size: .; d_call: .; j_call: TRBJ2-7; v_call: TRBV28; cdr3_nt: TGTGCCAGCAGTCGCCCCGGGGTTTACTACTTC; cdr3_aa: CASSRPGVYYF